This T cell receptor beta chain was obtained from a study of CD8 T cells in ankylosing spondylitis. Study-wide results and limits: In ankylosing spondylitis blood, a motif of roughly eight highly homologous TCR beta variants appeared characteristic.

MiXCR was run by TCRdb on the 5' RACE reads, yielding one entry per CDR3 protein. This repertoire shows around 390,000 distinct CDR3 sequences, about 22% found once; its top ten account for about a sixth. CDR1 is SGHTA and CDR2 is FQGTGA in the germline V gene. This CDR3 has 16 residues. Trimming cost V 2 bases and J 0 bases, with 10 bases left between them. Regarding this clonotype: Its specificity is unknown.

The material sequenced was blood, either unsorted or a sorted T cell fraction (not recorded which). This sequence joins TRBV7-3 and TRBJ2-2, with D unresolved. The TCR sequence derives from a male donor with ankylosing spondylitis. The CDR3 DNA sequence: TGTGCCAGCAGCTTACGGGCAAACGCGAACACCGGGGAGCTGTTTTTT. This sequence encodes CASSLRANANTGELFF.